This TCR beta chain is from a study of early T cells in non-severe SARS-CoV-2 infection (dated by TCRdb to the early 2020s). At the level of the whole study: Because TCR sequencing was done on bulk RNA from unsorted whole blood, the alpha and beta chains could not be paired.

Overall study outcomes, separate from this receptor: Matching against VDJdb was skewed toward anti-spike CD8 responses, likely underestimated virus-specific expansions, and missed private and CD4 specificities.

Libraries were built with 5' RACE. Sequencing was carried out with a NextSeq 500. In the TCR library protocol, unique molecular identifiers were attached to individual cDNA molecules to correct for PCR bias and sequencing error. Sequencing covered both TCR alpha and beta chains, and within each sample the abundances of alpha and beta sequences were tightly co-correlated. Concerning the study's data processing: Decombinator V4 was used to annotate TCR sequences for V gene, J gene and CDR3. Expanded TCRs were defined as changing significantly between any two time points under a Poisson model with p below 0.0001. TCR abundances were normalised to the total number of TCRs sequenced per sample and were expressed as counts per million. A search of VDJdb, accessed on 1 November 2021, was run for TCRs annotated to CMV, EBV and SARS-CoV-2, with TCRs annotated for multiple antigens excluded. In-frame beta chains were kept once TCRdb had trimmed the public reads at Q25 with fastp and called clones with MiXCR. Entries that share a CDR3 protein sequence are merged under the most common genes and DNA. The V and J calls and clone size are TCRdb's, not the authors'. The sample profile shows some 97,000 distinct CDR3 sequences; roughly 11% of them were found once. The ten largest account for around 4.7% of the sample.

The study was a case-control design nested within a healthcare worker cohort in London, UK, with weekly nasopharyngeal swab PCR tests and blood sampling. Healthcare workers were recruited between 23 and 31 March 2020, during the week of the UK lockdown, and were followed weekly for up to about 16 weeks. In its sample, this clonotype was seen a few times. No cognate antigen has been identified for it. Qualities for individual bases were not recorded, and no much larger clone is one base off. Sequenced material: whole blood, taken at baseline. The sequence was collected from an adult who was a healthcare worker with PCR-confirmed SARS-CoV-2 infection or an uninfected control (not recorded which).

The DNA sequence is given as TGTGCCAGCAGCCCCCTGGGGAGCGGACGGGAGGCAGATACGCAGTATTTT. Its translation reads: CASSPLGSGREADTQYF. In this chain, TRBV5-6 is recombined with TRBJ2-3; 7 central bases correspond to TRBD2. The cysteine opens and the phenylalanine closes a CDR3 of 17 amino acids. CDR3 DNA is the only sequence kept; it has 51 bases, read in frame from the first base. CDR1 SGHDT and CDR2 YYEEEE were looked up in the germline V gene. Here V drops 4 bases and J drops 4 bases, and the junction holds 15 bases not matched to any gene. When the CDR3 is completed using the reference TRBV5-6 and TRBJ2-3 genes on either side, the full variable domain is DAGVTQSPTHLIKTRGQQVTLRCSPKSGHDTVSWYQQALGQGPQFIFQYYEEEERQRGNFPDRFSGHQFPNYSSELNVNALLLGDSALYLCASSPLGSGREADTQYFGPGTRLTVL.